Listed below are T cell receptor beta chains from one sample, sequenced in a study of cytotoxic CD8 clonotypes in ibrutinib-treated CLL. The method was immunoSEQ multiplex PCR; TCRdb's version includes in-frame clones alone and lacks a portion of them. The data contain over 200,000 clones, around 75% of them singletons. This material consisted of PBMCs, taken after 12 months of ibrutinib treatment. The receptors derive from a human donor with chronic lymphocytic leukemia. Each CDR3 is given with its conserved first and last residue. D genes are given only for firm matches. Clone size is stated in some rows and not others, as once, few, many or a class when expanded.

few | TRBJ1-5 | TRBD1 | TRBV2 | TGTGCCAGCAGGTCACAGGGGCATAGCAATCAGCCCCAGCATTTT | CASRSQGHSNQPQHF
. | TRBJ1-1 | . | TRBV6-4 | TGTGCCAGCAGTGAAAGAGGCGATAACACTGAAGCTTTCTTT | CASSERGDNTEAFF
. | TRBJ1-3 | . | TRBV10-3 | TGTGCCATCAGTGGCGGATACCCGGGGGGATCTGGAAACACCATATATTTT | CAISGGYPGGSGNTIYF
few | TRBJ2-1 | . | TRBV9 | TGTGCCAGCAGCTTGGGCGGAGGGTACAATGAGCAGTTCTTC | CASSLGGGYNEQFF
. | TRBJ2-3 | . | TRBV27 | TGTGCCAGCAGTTTTTCCCCCACAGATACGCAGTATTTT | CASSFSPTDTQYF
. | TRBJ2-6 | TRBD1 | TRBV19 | TGTGCCAGTAGCCCGTCCGGGACAGGGTTCGGCGGGGCCAACGTCCTGACTTTC | CASSPSGTGFGGANVLTF
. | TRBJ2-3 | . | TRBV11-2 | TGTGCCAGCAGCCGAGATTCAAGCGCGCAGTATTTT | CASSRDSSAQYF
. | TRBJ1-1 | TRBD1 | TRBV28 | TGTGCCAGCACCCAGGACAGGGGTAACGCTGAAGCTTTCTTT | CASTQDRGNAEAFF
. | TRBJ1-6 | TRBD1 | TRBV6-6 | TGTGCCAGCAATAGGGGTTCACAGGGGGCAAATTCACCCCTCCACTTT | CASNRGSQGANSPLHF
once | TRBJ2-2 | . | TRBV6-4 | TGTGCCAGCAGTGATCAATGGGCAGCGAACACCGGGGAGCTGTTTTTT | CASSDQWAANTGELFF
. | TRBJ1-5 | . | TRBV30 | TGTGCCTGGAGGAGACAGCATAGCAATCAGCCCCAGCATTTT | CAWRRQHSNQPQHF
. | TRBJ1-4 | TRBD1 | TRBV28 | TGTGCCAGCAGGCTACAGGGGTCTAATGAAAAACTGTTTTTT | CASRLQGSNEKLFF
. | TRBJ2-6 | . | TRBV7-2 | TGTGCCAGCAAACGACCGGCTCGGCAAAGCTCTGGGGCCAACGTCCTGACTTTC | CASKRPARQSSGANVLTF
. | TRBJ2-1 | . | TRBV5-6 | TGTGCCAGCAGCTTGTTCGGGGAGAGCTCCTACAATGAGCAGTTCTTC | CASSLFGESSYNEQFF
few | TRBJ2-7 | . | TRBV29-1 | TGCAGCGTGCGATTGGCGGGGGCCCACGAGCAGTACTTC | CSVRLAGAHEQYF
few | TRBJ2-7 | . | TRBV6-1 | TGTGCCAGCAGTGGACTCGGACAACCAGAAAGGAGTCAGTACTTC | CASSGLGQPERSQYF
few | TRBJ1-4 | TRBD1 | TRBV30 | TGTGCCTGGATTAAACCGGGACAGGGACGTGAAAAACTGTTTTTT | CAWIKPGQGREKLFF
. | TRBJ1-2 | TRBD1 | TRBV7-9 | TGTGCCAGCAGCCAAGGACAGGCTGCTAACTATGGCTACACCTTC | CASSQGQAANYGYTF
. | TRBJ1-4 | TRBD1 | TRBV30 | TGTGCCTGGAATGGGGGACAGGGTGGCGAAAAACTGTTTTTT | CAWNGGQGGEKLFF
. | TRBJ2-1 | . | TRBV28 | TGTGCCAGCAGTGTGATGTTAGCCCGGGCCGATGAGCAGTTCTTC | CASSVMLARADEQFF
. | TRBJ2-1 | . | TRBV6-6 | TGTGCCAGCAGTTACTCCCCTGTGGGTTCCTACAATGAGCAGTTCTTC | CASSYSPVGSYNEQFF
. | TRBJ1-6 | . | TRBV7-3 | TGTGCCAGCAGCCCGGGTCCGGGCAGGGACTCACCCCTCCACTTT | CASSPGPGRDSPLHF
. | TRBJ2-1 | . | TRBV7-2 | TGTGCCAGCAGCTTAGCCTTTCGCTTGTATGAGCAGTTCTTC | CASSLAFRLYEQFF
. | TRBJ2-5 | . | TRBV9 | TGTGCCAGCAGCGTAGGAGGGGGGACGGGGCAAGAGACCCAGTACTTC | CASSVGGGTGQETQYF
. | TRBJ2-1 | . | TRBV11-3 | TGTGCCAGCAGCTTATATGGCAGGGGCTACAATGAGCAGTTCTTC | CASSLYGRGYNEQFF
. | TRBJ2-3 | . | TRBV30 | TGTGCCTGGAGTGTACAGACTAGCACAGATACGCAGTATTTT | CAWSVQTSTDTQYF
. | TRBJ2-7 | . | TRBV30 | TGTGCCTGGAACCTGGATATGGGCGAGCAGTACTTC | CAWNLDMGEQYF